The 30 T cell receptor beta chains in this list originate from one sample, sequenced in a study of T-cell memory formation after mild COVID-19 (dated by TCRdb to the early 2020s). Libraries were built with 5' RACE. The sample was run on an Illumina NovaSeq 6000. TCRdb passed the public sequencing reads through fastp at Q25 and MiXCR, retaining productive beta sequences. Every entry covers one CDR3 protein and lists the most common genes and DNA from its rows. The sample records 530,000 or so distinct CDR3 sequences, 17% of which are singletons. Of the sample, roughly 8.2% falls within the top ten clones. Specimen: PBMCs or a T cell subset sorted from them (not recorded which). These receptors were collected from an adult woman who had mild COVID-19 (a few samples of this study predate the infection). The sample titles of this study are shuffled in the database, so cell type and time point are left out; the donor was told from shared clones.

This CDR3 is CASSLEIRVVGRGTGQSYEQYF. The CDR3 DNA is TGTGCCAGCAGCTTGGAAATTCGAGTCGTAGGTAGGGGGACAGGGCAGTCCTACGAGCAGTACTTC. The J gene is TRBJ2-7, the V gene TRBV5-6, with 9 nucleotides matching TRBD1. The CDR3 has 22 residues. Germline CDR1 SGHDT, CDR2 YYEEEE. Unmatched junction bases numbered 23, after V lost 0 bases and J lost 1 base.

This clonotype appeared many times. This sequence joins TRBV20-1 and TRBJ2-1; TRBD2 might be the D (6 bases). The CDR3 length is 16 residues. Germline V gene lookup returns CDR1 DFQATT and CDR2 SNEGSKA (reference sequence). Trimming removed 6 bases from V and 2 bases from J, with 20 bases in between. The CDR3 sequence: CSAQTPSGSTYNEQFF. The DNA of the CDR3 is TGCAGTGCCCAAACCCCGAGCGGGTCAACCTACAATGAGCAGTTCTTC.

This sequence joins TRBV20-1 and TRBJ1-1; D is possibly TRBD1 (6 bases). Trimming took 1 base from V and 5 from J, leaving 8 bases between them. Germline-derived CDR1 and CDR2 are DFQATT and SNEGSKA (reference sequence). CDR3 size: 12 residues. CDR3 region: CSARVQGTEAFF. The CDR3 DNA is TGCAGTGCTAGAGTCCAGGGGACTGAAGCTTTCTTT.

This clonotype was observed a handful of times. The V and J genes are TRBV7-2 and TRBJ1-3; TRBD1 is a possible D gene (6 bases). Per the germline V gene, CDR1 is SGHTA and CDR2 is FQGNSA. The CDR3 has 15 residues. V gave up 1 base and J gave up 0 bases, with 7 bases separating them. DNA for the CDR3: TGTGCCAGCAGCTTAGAGGGGGACTCTGGAAACACCATATATTTT. It encodes CASSLEGDSGNTIYF.

The rearrangement links TRBV15 to TRBJ1-2, with D possibly being TRBD1 (6 bases). Per the germline V gene, CDR1 is LNHNV and CDR2 is YYDKDF (reference sequence). This CDR3 has 16 amino acids. The V end lost 0 bases, the J end lost 4 bases, and 15 bases lay between the germline ends. The CDR3 sequence: CATSRELQGSAYGYTF. The CDR3 coding sequence is TGTGCCACCAGCAGAGAACTACAGGGATCCGCCTATGGCTACACCTTC.

This clonotype was seen more than once but under ten times. The J gene is TRBJ2-1, the V gene TRBV18; 8 bases line up with TRBD1. There are 15 residues in the CDR3. V lost 3 bases and J lost 3; bases outside the gene matches: 4. Germline loops: CDR1 KGHSH, CDR2 LQKENI. The CDR3 nucleotides are TGTGCCAGCTCACCTGACAGGGGATTCTACAATGAGCAGTTCTTC. Residues: CASSPDRGFYNEQFF. Combining the CDR3 with reference TRBV18 and TRBJ2-1 gives the whole variable domain NAGVMQNPRHLVRRRGQEARLRCSPMKGHSHVYWYRQLPEEGLKFMVYLQKENIIDESGMPKERFSAEFPKEGPSILRIQQVVRGDSAAYFCASSPDRGFYNEQFFGPGTRLTVL.

In this sample, this clonotype turned up many times. This chain joins TRBV6-2 or TRBV6-3 and TRBJ1-1; D is undetermined. V dropped 2 bases and J dropped 6 bases, with 13 bases sitting between them. CDR1 and CDR2 from the germline V gene are MNHEY and SVGEGT. The CDR3 runs 14 residues. In nucleotides, the CDR3 is TGTGCCAGCAGTTACCTGGCCCCGAAGGCTGAAGCTTTCTTT. Protein: CASSYLAPKAEAFF.

This clonotype showed up just a few times. This rearrangement joins TRBV27 to TRBJ2-7; 8 bases map to TRBD1. The CDR3 consists of 14 residues. Germline assignment: CDR1 MNHEY and CDR2 SMNVEV (reference sequence). V shed 5 bases and J 4 bases; nucleotides not matched to a gene: 7. CDR3 nucleotides: TGTGCCAGCAGTAACTTGGACAGGGCTTACGAGCAGTACTTC. Residues: CASSNLDRAYEQYF.

V usage is TRBV20-1 and J usage is TRBJ2-3; TRBD2 agrees at 14 bases. The CDR3 has 17 amino acids. Germline lookup yields CDR1 DFQATT and CDR2 SNEGSKA (reference sequence). Trimming took 3 bases from V and 7 from J; bases not matched to a gene: 12. In DNA, the CDR3 is TGCAGTGCTAGGGTTCCTCCGGGACTAGCGGGAGCAAATACGCAGTATTTT. It encodes CSARVPPGLAGANTQYF.

Only a few counts were recorded for this clonotype. The V and J genes are TRBV7-2 and TRBJ2-1; 7 bases match TRBD1. V shed 3 bases and J 6 bases; nucleotides not matched to a gene: 8. Germline V gene data show CDR1 as SGHTA and CDR2 as FQGNSA. There are 15 residues in the CDR3. The CDR3 DNA reads TGTGCCAGCAGCTTGAAGTACAGGGGCTCCAATGAGCAGTTCTTC. Its protein is CASSLKYRGSNEQFF.

A few counts support this clonotype. The CDR3 bases are TGTGCCAGCTCACCCCTGAGGGATTACGAGCAGTACTTC. Its protein is CASSPLRDYEQYF. This chain uses TRBV18 with TRBJ2-7; TRBD2 might be the D (5 bases). From germline, CDR1 is KGHSH and CDR2 LQKENI. V was clipped by 3 bases and J by 4 bases, with 10 bases between them. The CDR3 loop spans 13 amino acids. The full variable domain, with the rest looked up from reference TRBV18 and TRBJ2-7, is NAGVMQNPRHLVRRRGQEARLRCSPMKGHSHVYWYRQLPEEGLKFMVYLQKENIIDESGMPKERFSAEFPKEGPSILRIQQVVRGDSAAYFCASSPLRDYEQYFGPGTRLTVT.

The sample holds a few counts of this clonotype. This chain uses TRBV7-2 with TRBJ2-5; 7 bases align to TRBD2. The CDR3 totals 17 residues. CDR1 is SGHTA and CDR2 is FQGNSA in the germline V gene. V was pared by 5 bases and J by 7 bases, with 19 bases of the junction left unmatched. The CDR3 is CASSRQGRGGYPGTQYF. The CDR3 DNA reads as TGTGCCAGCAGCAGACAAGGGCGCGGGGGTTACCCCGGGACCCAGTACTTC.

This clonotype was observed a few times. This chain links TRBV19 with TRBJ1-3; unclear D gene. Trimming pared 10 bases from V and 1 base from J, leaving 11 bases between. The CDR3 is 13 amino acids. Germline lookup yields CDR1 LNHDA and CDR2 SQIVND (reference sequence). Here the CDR3 reads CATRVTSGNTIYF. DNA for the CDR3: TGTGCCACGCGGGTAACGTCTGGAAACACCATATATTTT.

This clonotype came up a few times. The V and J genes are TRBV7-3 and TRBJ2-6, with D possibly being TRBD1 (6 bases). This CDR3 has 16 amino acids. V was cut by 3 bases and J by 0 bases, with 9 bases left in between. Germline-derived CDR1 and CDR2 are SGHTA and FQGTGA. This CDR3 reads CASSLGHRSGANVLTF. In DNA, the CDR3 is TGTGCCAGCAGCTTGGGACACCGCTCTGGGGCCAACGTCCTGACTTTC.

This chain links TRBV25-1 with TRBJ1-2; D uncertain. Germline V gene data show CDR1 as MGHDK and CDR2 as SYGVNS. The length of the CDR3 is 15 residues. The ends were cut back, 3 bases at V and 6 bases at J, with 17 bases in the middle. The CDR3 DNA is TGTGCCAGCAGTGATATTACCGGGCGAATTGATGGCTACACCTTC. This sequence encodes CASSDITGRIDGYTF.

This clonotype has a handful of counts. V usage is TRBV7-6 and J usage is TRBJ1-4, with D tentatively TRBD1 (5 bases). The length of the CDR3 is 17 residues. Germline CDR1 is SGHVS and CDR2 is FNYEAQ. Trimming cost V 5 bases and J 0 bases, with 16 bases left between them. The CDR3 sequence: CASSPSGDYPTNEKLFF. The CDR3 DNA is TGTGCCAGCAGCCCCTCGGGGGACTATCCAACTAATGAAAAACTGTTTTTT.

This clonotype was seen a few times. The V gene is TRBV20-1, the J gene TRBJ2-3; 7 bases agree with TRBD2. This CDR3 comprises 15 residues. Trimming cost V 7 bases and J 0 bases; bases outside gene matches: 10. From germline, CDR1 is DFQATT and CDR2 SNEGSKA (reference sequence). DNA for the CDR3: TGCAGTGGCCGTCCTAGCGGCTCTAGCACAGATACGCAGTATTTT. Its translation: CSGRPSGSSTDTQYF.

The chain couples TRBV7-8 to TRBJ2-1; possibly TRBD2 for D (6 bases). Germline V lookup: CDR1 SGHVS, CDR2 FQNEAQ. The V end was cut by 1 base, the J end by 5 bases, with 15 bases between. This CDR3 is built from 16 residues. The CDR3 sequence: CASSLDEREVHNEQFF. CDR3 in DNA: TGTGCCAGCAGCTTAGATGAAAGGGAGGTCCACAATGAGCAGTTCTTC.

This chain links TRBV5-4 with TRBJ2-3, with a possible D match to TRBD2 (7 bases). Trimming left V 2 bases short and J 3 bases short, with 10 bases between. The germline V gene has CDR1 SGHNT and CDR2 YYREEE (reference sequence). The CDR3 extends over 14 amino acids. The DNA of the CDR3 is TGTGCCAGCAGCTTTAAGGGGGGGACAGATACGCAGTATTTT. As protein: CASSFKGGTDTQYF. The full variable domain, in which reference TRBV5-4 and TRBJ2-3 provide the parts outside the CDR3, is ETGVTQSPTHLIKTRGQQVTLRCSSQSGHNTVSWYQQALGQGPQFIFQYYREEENGRGNFPPRFSGLQFPNYSSELNVNALELDDSALYLCASSFKGGTDTQYFGPGTRLTVL.

This chain connects TRBV5-1 to TRBJ2-3; D may match TRBD1 or TRBD2 (6 bases each). The CDR3 length is 15 residues. Trimming pared 0 bases from V and 5 bases from J, leaving 13 bases between. Per the germline V gene, CDR1 is SGHRS and CDR2 is YFSETQ. The CDR3 coding sequence is TGCGCCAGCAGCTTGGCCTCCCGGGGGCGAGATACGCAGTATTTT. Protein product: CASSLASRGRDTQYF.

The chain links TRBV24-1 to TRBJ2-5; perhaps TRBD2 as D (6 bases). The CDR3 consists of 16 residues. Germline CDR1 and CDR2: KGHDR and SFDVKD. The V end was cut by 4 bases, the J end by 5 bases, with 19 bases between. The CDR3 DNA sequence: TGTGCCACCAGTGAGACTAGGGCGGGGACCTGGGAGACCCAGTACTTC. This gives the protein CATSETRAGTWETQYF.

The chain employs TRBV12-3 or TRBV12-4 and TRBJ1-5; 8 nucleotides align to TRBD1. CDR3 length: 16 amino acids. The junction had 10 bases not matched to a gene; V was cut back by 8 bases and J by 1 base. Written as DNA, the CDR3 is TGTGCCAGCGGTAATCAGGGGGCTCTCAGCAATCAGCCCCAGCATTTT. This sequence encodes CASGNQGALSNQPQHF.

This clonotype was counted ten times or more. The rearrangement links TRBV20-1 to TRBJ2-3; TRBD2 matches 7 bases. The CDR3 length is 19 residues. Germline-derived CDR1 and CDR2 are DFQATT and SNEGSKA (reference sequence). With 0 bases clipped from V and 0 bases from J, the junction kept 15 bases outside the gene matches. The CDR3 nucleotides read TGCAGTGCTAGAGATGGGCGGGAGAGAATAATTACTAGCACAGATACGCAGTATTTT. As protein: CSARDGRERIITSTDTQYF.

The genes are TRBV12-3 or TRBV12-4 and TRBJ2-7; possible D gene TRBD1, 5 bases. Trimming left V 5 bases short and J 2 bases short, with 16 bases between. CDR3 length equals 15 residues. CDR3 sequence reads: CASSTPQGRPYEQYF. The DNA of the CDR3 is TGTGCCAGCAGTACCCCGCAGGGTCGGCCCTACGAGCAGTACTTC.

This clonotype was counted between two and nine times. The chain is built from TRBV7-8 and TRBJ1-5; 8 bases match TRBD1. Germline trimming cut 4 bases from V and 1 base from J; bases unmatched to any gene: 12. There are 18 residues in the CDR3. Per the germline V gene, CDR1 is SGHVS and CDR2 is FQNEAQ. The CDR3 sequence: CASSSRPRTGTSNQPQHF. The CDR3, as DNA: TGTGCCAGCAGCTCCCGACCGAGGACAGGGACAAGCAATCAGCCCCAGCATTTT.

The chain employs TRBV9 and TRBJ1-4, with 7 bases matching TRBD1. V trimming: 4 bases; J trimming: 1 base; junction bases outside the gene matches: 13. Germline V gene data show CDR1 as SGDLS and CDR2 as YYNGEE. There are 18 residues in the CDR3. CDR3 protein: CASSLRGRDSGTNEKLFF. The CDR3 coding sequence is TGTGCCAGCAGCTTGAGGGGGCGGGACTCTGGAACTAATGAAAAACTGTTTTTT.

This sequence joins TRBV6-6 and TRBJ2-4, with D perhaps given as TRBD1 or TRBD2 (5 bases each). This CDR3 has 14 amino acids. The V end was cut by 2 bases, the J end by 0 bases, with 5 bases between. Germline CDR1 reads MNHNY; CDR2 reads SVGAGI (reference sequence). In DNA, the CDR3 is TGTGCCAGCAGTTACGGGGGAGCCAAAAACATTCAGTACTTC. Protein sequence: CASSYGGAKNIQYF.

V is TRBV20-1 and J is TRBJ1-1; D not certain. This CDR3 spans 13 amino acids. Germline CDR1 DFQATT, CDR2 SNEGSKA (reference sequence). V gave up 2 bases and J gave up 1 base, with 8 bases separating them. CDR3 residues: CSARPPGNTEAFF. The CDR3 nucleotides read TGCAGTGCTAGACCCCCGGGGAACACTGAAGCTTTCTTT.

The chain has TRBV4-3 and TRBJ2-6; TRBD2 matches 8 bases. V was pared by 0 bases and J by 0 bases, with 7 bases of the junction left unmatched. Germline CDR1 reads LGHNA; CDR2 reads YSLEER. CDR3 length: 19 residues. In DNA form, the CDR3 reads TGCGCCAGCAGCCAAGATTGGAGGAGCGGGGGCTCTGGGGCCAACGTCCTGACTTTC. Protein product: CASSQDWRSGGSGANVLTF.

About this clonotype: At one end, the junction sequence differs from germline, possibly due to a read error. V and J are TRBV24-1 and TRBJ2-7; D is possibly TRBD2 (5 bases). The germline V gene encodes CDR1 KGHDR and CDR2 SFDVKD. The CDR3 sequence is 15 residues long. CDR3 coding DNA: TGTGCCGCCAGTGATGCCCGGGGAGAAGGCTACGAGCAGTACTTC. Translated, it gives CAASDARGEGYEQYF.